This paragraph reports one T cell receptor (beta chain). Its antigen is currently unknown. The record originates from a study of identifying expanded T cells in peripheral blood. Study results and limitations: Clone count variance between roughly 2-week samples rose with total template count.

Assay: immunoSEQ multiplex PCR; the TCRdb copy retains only in-frame clones and omits some. Of tens of thousands of clones listed, 70% to 90% are singletons. The germline V gene has CDR1 SNHLY and CDR2 FYNNEI. The CDR3 is made up of 16 amino acids. The V end lost 4 bases, the J end lost 4 bases, and 14 bases lay between the germline ends. Healthy donors had no documented immune events, such as infections, while sampled. The chain has TRBV2 and TRBJ1-6; D call uncertain. The clonotype comes from a person aged 18 to 70 in good health. Sequencing was carried out using blood. In DNA, the CDR3 is TGTGCCAGCAGTGGTGGTCAGACGACGTATAATTCACCCCTCCACTTT. As protein: CASSGGQTTYNSPLHF.